Below, 27 T cell receptor beta chains from the same sample are listed, as sequenced in a study of T-cell reconstitution after alpha-beta-depleted transplantation in children. As it was prepared, the TCRbeta library received unique molecular identifiers. Using its own MiXCR run on the PCR reads, TCRdb lists one record per CDR3 protein. This sample yields 450,000 to 600,000 distinct CDR3 sequences, of which about 10% are seen a single time; just over 2% belongs to the top ten. The sample consisted of PBMCs, taken before TCRalphabeta/CD19-depleted stem cell transplant. These receptors were obtained from a child aged 2 to 10 with inherited bone marrow failure, due to receive a stem cell transplant.

This clonotype was found many times. This chain links TRBV9 with TRBJ2-3; D gene ambiguous. Germline CDR1 is SGDLS and CDR2 is YYNGEE. CDR3 size: 14 residues. Between the trimmed V and J ends, which lost 1 base and 8 bases, there was a span of 14 bases. Written as DNA, the CDR3 is TGTGCCAGCAGCGTACTGGATGACTGGGGTACGCAGTATTTT. It translates to CASSVLDDWGTQYF.

CDR3 in DNA: TGTGCCAGCACCACGGACAGGGACTCCTACGAGCAGTACTTC. Its translation: CASTTDRDSYEQYF. The genes are TRBV2 and TRBJ2-7; 8 bases agree with TRBD1. This CDR3 contains 14 residues. V dropped 7 bases and J dropped 0; count of bases not matched to a gene: 5. Germline CDR1 reads SNHLY; CDR2 reads FYNNEI.

The V gene is TRBV20-1, the J gene TRBJ2-3, with D unresolved. The germline gives CDR1 DFQATT, CDR2 SNEGSKA (reference sequence). This CDR3 has 13 amino acids. V shed 0 bases and J shed 7 bases, with 11 bases lying between them. The CDR3 DNA sequence: TGCAGTGCTAGAGATCTGACTGGGAATACGCAGTATTTT. Encoded protein: CSARDLTGNTQYF.

Ten or more counts support this clonotype. Written as DNA, the CDR3 is TGTGCCAGCAGTCTTGCAGGATTCACTGAAGCTTTCTTT. It yields the protein CASSLAGFTEAFF. The chain couples TRBV27 to TRBJ1-1; D unclear. Germline lookup yields CDR1 MNHEY and CDR2 SMNVEV (reference sequence). The V and J ends lost 5 bases and 4 bases respectively, with 11 bases between them. This CDR3 has 13 residues.

The J gene is TRBJ2-1, the V gene TRBV7-6; the match to TRBD2 covers 8 bases. V shed 1 base and J 7 bases; nucleotides not matched to a gene: 12. This CDR3 comprises 17 residues. CDR1 is SGHVS and CDR2 is FNYEAQ in the germline V gene. CDR3 coding DNA: TGTGCCAGCAGCTTAGTCCCCGGGACTAGTCTCGGGAATGAGCAGTTCTTC. Translation: CASSLVPGTSLGNEQFF.

In this sample, this clonotype turned up many times. The gene calls are TRBV15 and TRBJ2-1; D is uncertain. This CDR3 region has 13 residues. V lost 4 bases to trimming and J lost 7 bases, with 11 bases between them. Germline-derived CDR1 and CDR2 are LNHNV and YYDKDF (reference sequence). The CDR3 bases are TGTGCCACCAGCACCCGAGAGCTAAATGAGCAGTTCTTC. Translating gives CATSTRELNEQFF.

This clonotype was counted at least ten times. The rearrangement uses TRBV29-1 and TRBJ1-1; no clear D. This CDR3 comprises 12 residues. V lost 4 bases to trimming and J lost 1 base, with 7 bases between them. Germline V gene lookup returns CDR1 SQVTM and CDR2 ANQGSEA. The CDR3 DNA reads as TGCAGCGTTGCCCGAACGAACACTGAAGCTTTCTTT. Amino acids: CSVARTNTEAFF.

This clonotype occurred many times. V is TRBV20-1 and J is TRBJ2-7; maybe TRBD2 (5 bases). CDR1 and CDR2 (germline): DFQATT, SNEGSKA (reference sequence). Trimming took 3 bases from V and 2 from J, leaving 8 bases between them. The CDR3 runs 12 residues. The CDR3 region has the DNA TGCAGTGCTAGCCCGGGAACCTACGAGCAGTACTTC. Residues: CSASPGTYEQYF.

There are many counts of this clonotype. The rearrangement uses TRBV20-1 and TRBJ2-7, with 13 bases identical to TRBD2. This CDR3 has 16 amino acids. In germline, CDR1 is DFQATT, CDR2 SNEGSKA (reference sequence). J lost 9 bases, V lost 3 bases, and 14 bases had no gene match. CDR3 residues: CSASRPGLAGSGVQYF. In DNA, the CDR3 is TGCAGTGCTAGCCGGCCGGGACTAGCGGGATCGGGCGTGCAGTACTTC.

The rearrangement links TRBV18 to TRBJ1-2; the match to TRBD1 covers 8 bases. After removal of 3 bases from V and 5 bases from J, the junction contained 11 bases not matched to a gene. CDR3 length: 16 residues. Germline V gene data show CDR1 as KGHSH and CDR2 as LQKENI. CDR3 sequence reads: CASSPQAGQGDYGYTF. CDR3 in DNA: TGTGCCAGCTCACCTCAAGCCGGACAGGGAGATTATGGCTACACCTTC.

This clonotype occurred many times. The chain recombines TRBV20-1 with TRBJ2-1; D possibly matches TRBD1 or TRBD2 (7 bases each). Germline assignment: CDR1 DFQATT and CDR2 SNEGSKA (reference sequence). The V end lost 1 base, the J end lost 7 bases, and 14 bases lay between the germline ends. The CDR3 extends over 14 amino acids. Written as DNA, the CDR3 is TGCAGTGCTAGAGCCGCAGGGGGGGAGAATGAGCAGTTCTTC. Its protein product is CSARAAGGENEQFF.

This clonotype has only a few counts. The CDR3 DNA is TGTGCCAGCAGCCAAGTATCGTACGACGGGGACGACCCCAGTGCGTTCTTC. Amino acid sequence: CASSQVSYDGDDPSAFF. The rearrangement links TRBV3-1 to TRBJ2-1, with D perhaps given as TRBD1 or TRBD2 (5 bases each). With 1 base removed from V and 15 bases from J, the gap between germline ends came to 28 bases. CDR1 is LGHDT and CDR2 is YNNKEL in the germline V gene (reference sequence). This CDR3 is 17 amino acids long.

This clonotype was recorded many times. This sequence joins TRBV20-1 and TRBJ2-1; 10 nucleotides align to TRBD2. With 5 bases clipped from V and 0 bases from J, the junction kept 4 bases outside the gene matches. CDR1 is DFQATT and CDR2 is SNEGSKA in the germline V gene (reference sequence). The CDR3 runs 15 residues. CDR3 amino acids: CSAFPSGSSYNEQFF. The CDR3 nucleotides read TGCAGTGCTTTCCCTAGCGGGAGCTCCTACAATGAGCAGTTCTTC.

The table lists this clonotype with many counts. The chain carries TRBV5-1 and TRBJ2-1; TRBD2 agrees at 10 bases. Trimming at V came to 2 bases and at J to 5 bases, leaving 4 bases not matched to a gene. Germline values: CDR1 SGHRS, CDR2 YFSETQ. The CDR3 length is 15 residues. The CDR3 nucleotides are TGCGCCAGCAGCTTCGGACTAGCGGATGACAATGAGCAGTTCTTC. As protein: CASSFGLADDNEQFF.

This clonotype has ten or more counts. The chain joins TRBV4-3 to TRBJ2-3; TRBD2 matches 9 bases. This CDR3 has 17 residues. Losses at the gene ends were 0 bases for V and 1 base for J; bases not matched to a gene: 5. Germline CDR1 LGHNA, CDR2 YSLEER. The CDR3 DNA reads TGCGCCAGCAGCCAAGATGGTGCGGGGGGGGGCACAGATACGCAGTATTTT. Translating gives CASSQDGAGGGTDTQYF.

This clonotype was observed many times. The rearrangement joins TRBV5-1 to TRBJ2-2; 8 bases are shared with TRBD2. CDR1 is SGHRS, CDR2 YFSETQ, per germline. Trimming at V came to 5 bases and at J to 2 bases, leaving 8 bases not matched to a gene. This CDR3 comprises 16 residues. CDR3 nucleotides: TGCGCCAGCAGTACAACTAGCGGTATAAACACCGGGGAGCTGTTTTTT. The encoded protein is CASSTTSGINTGELFF.

The sample holds many counts of this clonotype. The chain employs TRBV12-3 or TRBV12-4 and TRBJ1-6; D ambiguous. CDR3 length: 13 residues. V dropped 4 bases and J dropped 8 bases, with 9 bases sitting between them. Here the CDR3 reads CASSSTMDSPLHF. The DNA for the CDR3 is TGTGCCAGCAGTTCAACTATGGATTCACCCCTCCACTTT.

The table lists this clonotype with many counts. The chain links TRBV12-3 or TRBV12-4 to TRBJ2-5, with D perhaps TRBD1 (5 bases). The CDR3 has 15 residues. The V end lost 6 bases, the J end lost 5 bases, and 19 bases lay between the germline ends. Written as DNA, the CDR3 is TGTGCCAGCAGCCCAGGACAAGTCGCAGTGGAGACCCAGTACTTC. This gives the protein CASSPGQVAVETQYF.

There are many counts of this clonotype. The chain uses TRBV12-3 or TRBV12-4 and TRBJ2-5; tentative D call: TRBD2 (5 bases). This CDR3 has 14 residues. Trimming cost V 5 bases and J 0 bases, with 10 bases left between them. The CDR3 region has the DNA TGTGCCAGCAGTCCACGGGGATACCAAGAGACCCAGTACTTC. Its translation is CASSPRGYQETQYF.

This clonotype has ten or more counts. The V call is TRBV7-2, the J call TRBJ2-7; 12 bases line up with TRBD1. Germline CDR1 and CDR2: SGHTA and FQGNSA. V lost 5 bases, J lost 3 bases, and 11 bases stayed unmatched. The CDR3 is 17 residues long. CDR3 nucleotides: TGTGCCAGCAGCCCGGGACAGGGGGCAATGACTCTCTACGAGCAGTACTTC. Protein: CASSPGQGAMTLYEQYF.

This clonotype was detected only a few times. The chain carries TRBV29-1 and TRBJ1-1, with a tentative D call TRBD1 (5 bases). CDR3 length: 13 amino acids. V lost 7 bases and J lost 4, with 16 bases in between. Looked up from germline, CDR1 is SQVTM and CDR2 is ANQGSEA. DNA of the CDR3: TGCAGCGCCCGGGACCCCACCCCCACTGAAGCTTTCTTT. Translating it yields CSARDPTPTEAFF.

Many counts were recorded for this clonotype. The V and J genes are TRBV7-9 and TRBJ1-5; unclear D gene. The CDR3 extends over 14 amino acids. Looked up from germline, CDR1 is SEHNR and CDR2 is FQNEAQ (reference sequence). The V end lost 1 base, the J end lost 9 bases, and 13 bases lay between the germline ends. This CDR3 reads CASSLGGLLAPQHF. In DNA, the CDR3 is TGTGCCAGCAGCTTAGGAGGGTTATTGGCGCCCCAGCATTTT.

This clonotype has a count of ten or more. This sequence joins TRBV18 and TRBJ1-1; a weak D match, TRBD1 (5 bases). The germline gives CDR1 KGHSH, CDR2 LQKENI. V lost 3 bases to trimming and J lost 7 bases, with 18 bases between them. This CDR3 is 15 amino acids long. The CDR3 here is CASSPSARAYFEAFF. Here the CDR3 DNA reads TGTGCCAGCTCACCTTCAGCCAGGGCATATTTTGAAGCTTTCTTT. The full variable domain, its missing parts supplied by reference TRBV18 and TRBJ1-1, is NAGVMQNPRHLVRRRGQEARLRCSPMKGHSHVYWYRQLPEEGLKFMVYLQKENIIDESGMPKERFSAEFPKEGPSILRIQQVVRGDSAAYFCASSPSARAYFEAFFGQGTRLTVV.

This clonotype was recorded a few times. The chain is built from TRBV5-1 and TRBJ2-1; the match to TRBD2 covers 8 bases. Germline lookup yields CDR1 SGHRS and CDR2 YFSETQ. Trimming took 1 base from V and 6 from J; bases not matched to a gene: 9. This CDR3 is built from 16 residues. The DNA of the CDR3 is TGCGCCAGCAGCTTGATCCCAGCGGGAGTCGGCAATGAGCAGTTCTTC. Protein product: CASSLIPAGVGNEQFF.

Many counts were recorded for this clonotype. The V and J genes are TRBV29-1 and TRBJ2-5, with no clear D. This CDR3 region has 11 residues. CDR1 is SQVTM and CDR2 is ANQGSEA in the germline V gene. Trimming took 4 bases from V and 6 from J, leaving 9 bases between them. The CDR3 region has the DNA TGCAGCGTTGCCCTACAGAAGACCCAGTACTTC. Translating it yields CSVALQKTQYF.

The V and J genes are TRBV28 and TRBJ2-7; TRBD2 aligns across 11 bases. This CDR3 is built from 16 residues. The germline V gene encodes CDR1 MDHEN and CDR2 SYDVKM. V lost 5 bases to trimming and J lost 2 bases; unmatched junction nucleotides: 8. The CDR3 coding sequence is TGTGCCAGCAGTCGAATCAGACTAGCGGGAACCTACGAGCAGTACTTC. Amino acids: CASSRIRLAGTYEQYF.

This clonotype was counted ten times or more. The V call is TRBV5-1, the J call TRBJ1-1; D remains unclear. In germline, CDR1 is SGHRS, CDR2 YFSETQ. The CDR3 length is 17 residues. Trimming took 0 bases from V and 0 from J, leaving 15 bases between them. CDR3 bases: TGCGCCAGCAGCTTGGCCCAATCGTACGGAGTGAACACTGAAGCTTTCTTT. It codes for CASSLAQSYGVNTEAFF.